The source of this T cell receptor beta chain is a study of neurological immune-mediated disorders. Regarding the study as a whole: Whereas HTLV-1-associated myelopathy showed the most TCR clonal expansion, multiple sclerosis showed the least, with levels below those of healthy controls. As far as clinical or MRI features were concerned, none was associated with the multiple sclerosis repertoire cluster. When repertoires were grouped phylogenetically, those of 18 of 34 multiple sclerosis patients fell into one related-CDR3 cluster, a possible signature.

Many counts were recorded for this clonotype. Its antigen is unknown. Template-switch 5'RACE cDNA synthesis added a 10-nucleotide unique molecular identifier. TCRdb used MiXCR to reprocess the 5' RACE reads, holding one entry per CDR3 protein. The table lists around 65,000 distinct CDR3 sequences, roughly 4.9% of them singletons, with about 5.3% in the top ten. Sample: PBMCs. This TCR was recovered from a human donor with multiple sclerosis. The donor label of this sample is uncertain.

CDR3 coding DNA: TGTGCCAGCAGCCAAGATCCAGTAGCGGAAGAGACCCAGTACTTC. Protein: CASSQDPVAEETQYF. This rearrangement joins TRBV4-2 to TRBJ2-5; the D gene is possibly TRBD2 (6 bases). The CDR3 loop spans 15 amino acids. Germline V gene sequence: CDR1 LGHNA, CDR2 YNFKEQ. Trimming shortened V by 0 bases and J by 3 bases, and 11 bases separated the two germline ends.